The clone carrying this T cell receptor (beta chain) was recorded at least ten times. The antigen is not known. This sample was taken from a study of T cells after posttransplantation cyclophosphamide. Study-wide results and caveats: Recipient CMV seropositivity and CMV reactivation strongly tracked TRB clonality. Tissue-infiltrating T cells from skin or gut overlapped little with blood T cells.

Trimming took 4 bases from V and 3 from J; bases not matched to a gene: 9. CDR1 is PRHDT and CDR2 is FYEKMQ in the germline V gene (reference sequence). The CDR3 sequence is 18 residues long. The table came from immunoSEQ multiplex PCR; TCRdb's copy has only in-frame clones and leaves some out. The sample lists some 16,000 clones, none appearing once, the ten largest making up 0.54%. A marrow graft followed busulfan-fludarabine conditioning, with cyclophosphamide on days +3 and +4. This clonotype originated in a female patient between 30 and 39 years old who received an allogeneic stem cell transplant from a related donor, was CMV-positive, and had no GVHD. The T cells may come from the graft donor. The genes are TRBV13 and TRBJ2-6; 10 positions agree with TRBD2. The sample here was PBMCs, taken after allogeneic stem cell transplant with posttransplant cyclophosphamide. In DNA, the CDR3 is TGTGCCAGCAGCTCAGAGGGGCTAGCGGGAGTTGGGGCCAACGTCCTGACTTTC. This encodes CASSSEGLAGVGANVLTF.